The 27 T cell receptor beta chains given below trace back to one sample, sequenced in a study of T cell responses to AZD1222 COVID-19 vaccine. The assay was immunoSEQ multiplex PCR, and TCRdb's table has in-frame clones only and misses some. This table holds approximately 220,000 clones, about 92% found once. The sequencing used peripheral blood, collected on day 0 of MenACWY control vaccination. The receptors originated from an adult in good health.

The chain has TRBV30 and TRBJ2-7; the D gene is possibly TRBD1 (6 bases). Trimming stripped 3 bases from V and 1 base from J, with 16 bases between. The CDR3 consists of 15 residues. The germline V gene has CDR1 GTSNPN and CDR2 SVGIG (reference sequence). This chain's CDR3 is CAWSQREQGSYEQYF. The CDR3 coding sequence is TGTGCCTGGAGCCAACGGGAACAGGGTTCCTACGAGCAGTACTTC.

The J gene is TRBJ1-2, the V gene TRBV6-4, with D possibly TRBD1 on 5 matching bases. In germline, CDR1 is MRHNA, CDR2 SNTAGT. The V and J ends lost 6 bases and 8 bases respectively, with 22 bases between them. This CDR3 comprises 15 residues. The CDR3 reads CASSRQPFPFLGYTF. Here the CDR3 DNA reads TGTGCCAGCAGCAGACAGCCCTTTCCCTTTCTAGGCTACACCTTC.

In this sample, this clone turned up once. The chain recombines TRBV5-1 with TRBJ2-5; TRBD2 matches 9 bases. J lost 2 bases, V lost 3 bases, and 17 bases had no gene match. The CDR3 covers 19 residues. Germline V gene sequence: CDR1 SGHRS, CDR2 YFSETQ. CDR3 sequence (DNA): TGCGCCAGCAGCTCCTCTTCACAGGCGAGCGGGGGGTCGCAAGAGACCCAGTACTTC. Translated: CASSSSSQASGGSQETQYF.

The chain uses TRBV5-4 and TRBJ2-3; D possibly matches TRBD1 or TRBD2 (5 bases each). From germline, CDR1 is SGHNT and CDR2 YYREEE (reference sequence). This CDR3 comprises 15 residues. The V gene lost 5 bases and the J gene lost 4 bases, with 17 bases spanning the gap. CDR3 nucleotide sequence: TGTGCCAGCAGGGAAGGGACCGATCCCGCAGATACGCAGTATTTT. It codes for CASREGTDPADTQYF.

The gene calls are TRBV3-1 (or the pseudogene TRBV3-2) and TRBJ1-5; D remains unclear. V was trimmed by 4 bases and J by 6 bases, leaving 13 bases between them. CDR1 LGHDT and CDR2 YNNKEL come from the germline V gene (reference sequence). CDR3 size: 14 residues. CDR3 protein: CASSPRRASQPQHF. As DNA, the CDR3 is TGTGCCAGCAGCCCCAGGCGGGCAAGTCAGCCCCAGCATTTT.

V is TRBV5-3 and J is TRBJ1-5; D perhaps matches TRBD1 (5 bases). TRBV5-3 is placed among ORFs of uncertain function. This CDR3 contains 18 residues. Deletions cut 2 bases from V and 4 bases from J, with 22 bases between. The CDR3 here is CARSFRHIGGKRNQPQHF. CDR3 bases: TGTGCCAGAAGCTTCAGACATATTGGGGGGAAGAGGAATCAGCCCCAGCATTTT.

This rearrangement joins TRBV28 to TRBJ1-5, with unresolved D. Between the trimmed V and J ends, which lost 6 bases and 5 bases, there was a span of 8 bases. The germline V gene has CDR1 MDHEN and CDR2 SYDVKM. The CDR3 loop spans 12 amino acids. The CDR3 sequence is CASRVDHQPQHF. The DNA for the CDR3 is TGTGCCAGCAGGGTCGACCATCAGCCCCAGCATTTT.

V and J are TRBV7-9 and TRBJ1-1, with 8 bases matching TRBD1. The CDR3 runs to 14 residues. The V gene end was trimmed by 4 bases and the J gene end by 7 bases; junction bases not matched to a gene: 8. Germline V gene sequence: CDR1 SEHNR, CDR2 FQNEAQ (reference sequence). The CDR3 region is CASSSSSGGDEAFF. As DNA, the CDR3 is TGTGCCAGCAGCTCGTCCTCAGGGGGCGATGAAGCTTTCTTT.

The V and J genes are TRBV28 and TRBJ1-5; D perhaps matches TRBD1 (6 bases). The CDR3 loop spans 15 amino acids. Germline V lookup: CDR1 MDHEN, CDR2 SYDVKM. The ends were cut back, 3 bases at V and 3 bases at J, with 12 bases in the middle. CDR3 sequence: CASSFNRGFNQPQHF. The CDR3 nucleotides are TGTGCCAGCAGTTTTAATAGGGGGTTCAATCAGCCCCAGCATTTT. Complete variable domain (other parts from reference TRBV28 and TRBJ1-5): DVKVTQSSRYLVKRTGEKVFLECVQDMDHENMFWYRQDPGLGLRLIYFSYDVKMKEKGDIPEGYSVSREKKERFSLILESASTNQTSMYLCASSFNRGFNQPQHFGDGTRLSIL.

In regard to this clone: A junction end diverges from the germline sequence, so it may reflect a read error. The chain has TRBV2 and TRBJ2-7; D possibly corresponds to TRBD1 (6 bases). The CDR3 is 11 amino acids. Germline lookup yields CDR1 SNHLY and CDR2 FYNNEI. CDR3 sequence: CASSARTELLF. The CDR3 DNA reads as TGTGCCAGCAGTGCTAGGACAGAACTCCTCTTC.

The chain combines TRBV6-1 with TRBJ2-7; 7 bases fit TRBD1. This CDR3 has 14 residues. Germline CDR1 MNHNS, CDR2 SASEGT. V was pared by 2 bases and J by 4 bases, with 5 bases of the junction left unmatched. The CDR3, as DNA: TGTGCCAGCAGTGAATTAAGGGGGCGATACGAGCAGTACTTC. Encoded protein: CASSELRGRYEQYF.

The chain is built from TRBV11-2 and TRBJ2-7, with D possibly TRBD2 on 7 matching bases. V was pared by 5 bases and J by 6 bases, with 29 bases between. CDR3 length: 18 residues. Germline V lookup: CDR1 SGHAT, CDR2 FQNNGV. CDR3 in amino acids: CASSGADSPLSRGVEQYF. CDR3 DNA: TGTGCCAGCAGCGGAGCGGACAGCCCTCTCTCCCGGGGGGTCGAGCAGTACTTC.

The count of this clone is one. J is TRBJ1-2 and V is TRBV7-8; D is unresolved. CDR3 length: 13 amino acids. Between the trimmed V and J ends, which lost 1 base and 5 bases, there was a span of 8 bases. The V gene's germline CDR1 is SGHVS and CDR2 FQNEAQ. The chain's CDR3 is CASSLGRRYGYTF. The DNA for the CDR3 is TGTGCCAGCAGCTTAGGCAGACGGTATGGCTACACCTTC.

This chain joins TRBV10-2 and TRBJ1-2, with 9 bases that match TRBD1. The germline CDR1 and CDR2 sequences are WSHSY and SAAADI. This CDR3 is 16 amino acids long. Losses at the gene ends were 0 bases for V and 7 bases for J; bases not matched to a gene: 9. In nucleotides, the CDR3 is TGCGCCAGCAGTGAGTCGACAGGGACAGGGTATTCTGGCTACACCTTC. Translating gives CASSESTGTGYSGYTF.

V usage is TRBV13 and J usage is TRBJ1-3; D is unresolved. The CDR3 is 14 residues long. The ends were cut back, 8 bases at V and 0 bases at J, with 11 bases in the middle. CDR1 and CDR2 from the germline V gene are PRHDT and FYEKMQ (reference sequence). CDR3 DNA: TGTGCCAGCTTTTCGAGTTACTCTGGAAACACCATATATTTT. Translated, it gives CASFSSYSGNTIYF.

The chain combines TRBV2 with TRBJ2-7; TRBD1 matches at 9 bases. The CDR3 length is 15 residues. The junction had 6 bases not matched to a gene; V was cut back by 6 bases and J by 0 bases. Germline values: CDR1 SNHLY, CDR2 FYNNEI. In DNA form, the CDR3 reads TGTGCCAGCAGGAGGGACAGGGCAAGCTCCTACGAGCAGTACTTC. Residues: CASRRDRASSYEQYF.

The rearrangement links TRBV9 to TRBJ2-1, with a weak D call TRBD1 (6 bases). The CDR3 contains 14 residues. The V end was cut by 0 bases, the J end by 9 bases, with 13 bases between. Germline CDR1 SGDLS, CDR2 YYNGEE. The CDR3 nucleotides read TGTGCCAGCAGCGTAGACAGGGCGATCGGTGAGCAGTTCTTC. Protein product: CASSVDRAIGEQFF.

The rearrangement links TRBV28 to TRBJ1-6; weak D call: TRBD1 (5 bases). V lost 2 bases and J lost 9, with 20 bases in between. The CDR3 is 17 amino acids. The germline CDR1 and CDR2 sequences are MDHEN and SYDVKM. The CDR3 bases are TGTGCCAGCAGTTTACGGACAATGGGTCATGTAGGTTCACCCCTCCACTTT. Translation gives CASSLRTMGHVGSPLHF.

The chain links TRBV3-1 (or the pseudogene TRBV3-2) to TRBJ2-1; 7 bases fit TRBD1. The V gene end was trimmed by 5 bases and the J gene end by 1 base; junction bases not matched to a gene: 5. CDR1 is LGHDT, CDR2 YNNKEL, per germline (reference sequence). CDR3 size: 15 residues. CDR3 in amino acids: CASSYRGLSYNEQFF. DNA for the CDR3: TGTGCCAGCAGCTACAGGGGCCTTTCCTACAATGAGCAGTTCTTC.

This chain links TRBV28 with TRBJ1-5; TRBD1 aligns across 8 bases. Losses at the gene ends were 6 bases for V and 11 bases for J; bases not matched to a gene: 12. The CDR3 loop spans 14 amino acids. In germline, CDR1 is MDHEN, CDR2 SYDVKM. The DNA for the CDR3 is TGTGCCAGCAGCTTAGGACAGGGCCCCCTGGCCCAGCATTTT. It codes for CASSLGQGPLAQHF.

V is TRBV28 and J is TRBJ1-2; D unclear. The V end was cut by 2 bases, the J end by 8 bases, with 18 bases between. This CDR3 spans 15 amino acids. Germline V gene lookup returns CDR1 MDHEN and CDR2 SYDVKM. This chain's CDR3 is CASSLDVILPGGYTF. For the CDR3, the DNA is TGTGCCAGCAGTTTAGATGTTATTCTACCAGGCGGCTACACCTTC.

The chain recombines TRBV6-4 with TRBJ1-1; TRBD1 aligns across 7 bases. Germline-derived CDR1 and CDR2 are MRHNA and SNTAGT. CDR3 size: 14 residues. The V segment lost 5 bases and the J segment 1 base; nucleotides outside the gene matches: 4. The CDR3 DNA reads TGTGCCAGCAGTCCCGGGACAGCGAACACTGAAGCTTTCTTT. This translates into CASSPGTANTEAFF.

V gene TRBV18 combines with J gene TRBJ1-6; D gene ambiguous. The germline gives CDR1 KGHSH, CDR2 LQKENI. The CDR3 loop spans 13 amino acids. The ends were cut back, 5 bases at V and 10 bases at J, with 12 bases in the middle. As DNA, the CDR3 is TGTGCCAGCTCAACACAAGAAAGATCACCCCTCCACTTT. Translated, it gives CASSTQERSPLHF. Drawing the rest from reference TRBV18 and TRBJ1-6, the complete variable domain is NAGVMQNPRHLVRRRGQEARLRCSPMKGHSHVYWYRQLPEEGLKFMVYLQKENIIDESGMPKERFSAEFPKEGPSILRIQQVVRGDSAAYFCASSTQERSPLHFGNGTRLTVT.

The chain uses TRBV11-3 and TRBJ1-1, with D perhaps TRBD1 (5 bases). Germline V CDR1 and CDR2: SGHNT, YENEEA. The ends were cut back, 5 bases at V and 0 bases at J, with 10 bases in the middle. The CDR3 runs 14 residues. The CDR3 spells CASSPGGVNTEAFF. The CDR3 bases are TGTGCCAGCAGCCCTGGGGGAGTGAACACTGAAGCTTTCTTT.

The chain combines TRBV5-6 with TRBJ1-1, with no clear D. V was pared by 0 bases and J by 4 bases, with 7 bases between. The CDR3 runs to 13 residues. The germline CDR1 and CDR2 sequences are SGHDT and YYEEEE. CDR3 residues: CASSLEQGTEAFF. For the CDR3, the DNA is TGTGCCAGCAGCTTGGAGCAAGGCACTGAAGCTTTCTTT. The entire variable domain, with the rest obtained from reference TRBV5-6 and TRBJ1-1, is as follows: DAGVTQSPTHLIKTRGQQVTLRCSPKSGHDTVSWYQQALGQGPQFIFQYYEEEERQRGNFPDRFSGHQFPNYSSELNVNALLLGDSALYLCASSLEQGTEAFFGQGTRLTVV.

CDR3 loop: CASRHLSSYNSPLHF. The CDR3, as DNA: TGTGCCAGCAGACACCTGAGCTCCTATAATTCACCCCTCCACTTT. The V and J genes are TRBV6-5 and TRBJ1-6; unclear D gene. Trimming stripped 6 bases from V and 0 bases from J, with 9 bases between. This CDR3 region has 15 residues. The germline V gene has CDR1 MNHEY and CDR2 SVGAGI.

The CDR3 reads CASSLIRARLNSPLHF. CDR3 bases: TGTGCCAGCAGCTTAATTCGCGCCAGATTAAATTCACCCCTCCACTTT. The V call is TRBV7-3, the J call TRBJ1-6; D unresolved. The V gene's germline CDR1 is SGHTA and CDR2 FQGTGA. V was shortened by 1 base and J by 7 bases, with 14 bases between the two germline ends. The CDR3 runs to 16 residues. Drawing the rest from reference TRBV7-3 and TRBJ1-6, the complete variable domain is GAGVSQTPSNKVTEKGKYVELRCDPISGHTALYWYRQSLGQGPEFLIYFQGTGAADDSGLPNDRFFAVRPEGSVSTLKIQRTERGDSAVYLCASSLIRARLNSPLHFGNGTRLTVT.